There are many counts of the clone carrying this TCR beta chain. The data belong to a study of Graves' ophthalmopathy and Graves' hyperthyroidism. The diagnosis was founded upon clinical symptoms, serum thyroxine, TRAb, thyroid ultrasound and orbital computed tomography. This CDR3 has 14 residues. CDR1 is SQVTM and CDR2 is ANQGSEA in the germline V gene. Trimming left V 4 bases short and J 1 base short, with 13 bases between. TCR beta CDR3 amplification used RNA transcripts. HTBI-primed first-round RT-PCR preceded second-round multiplex PCR. TCRdb re-called the multiplex PCR reads through MiXCR, storing one row per CDR3 protein. This sample yields hundreds of thousands of distinct CDR3 sequences, of which 22% are seen a single time; approximately 6.5% belongs to the top ten.

The chain joins TRBV29-1 to TRBJ1-1, with a possible D match to TRBD1 (5 bases). Sequencing was carried out using peripheral blood. This receptor was obtained from a woman aged 18-29 years with stable Graves' hyperthyroidism. Some clones in this sample may be carry-over from other donors' samples. In nucleotides, the CDR3 is TGCAGCGTTGGAGGGGCCTGGCGGAACACTGAAGCTTTCTTT. The encoded protein is CSVGGAWRNTEAFF. Filled out from reference TRBV29-1 and TRBJ1-1, the complete variable domain reads SAVISQKPSRDICQRGTSLTIQCQVDSQVTMMFWYRQQPGQSLTLIATANQGSEATYESGFVIDKFPISRPNLTFSTLTVSNMSPEDSSIYLCSVGGAWRNTEAFFGQGTRLTVV.